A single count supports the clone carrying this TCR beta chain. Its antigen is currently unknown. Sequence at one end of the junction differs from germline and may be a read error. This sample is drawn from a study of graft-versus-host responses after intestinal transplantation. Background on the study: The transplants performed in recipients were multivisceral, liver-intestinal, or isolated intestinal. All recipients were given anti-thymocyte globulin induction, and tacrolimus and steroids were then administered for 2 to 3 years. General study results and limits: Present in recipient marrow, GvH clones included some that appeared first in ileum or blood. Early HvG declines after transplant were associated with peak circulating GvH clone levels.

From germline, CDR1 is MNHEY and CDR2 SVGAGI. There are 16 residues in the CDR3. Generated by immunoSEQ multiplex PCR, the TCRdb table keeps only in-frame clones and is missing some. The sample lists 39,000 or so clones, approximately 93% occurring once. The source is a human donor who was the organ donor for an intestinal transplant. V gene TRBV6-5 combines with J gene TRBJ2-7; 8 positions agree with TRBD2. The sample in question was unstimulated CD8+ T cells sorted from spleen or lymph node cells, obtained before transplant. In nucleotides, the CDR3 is TGTGCCCGCAGTTACGGGGGGGGCGGGTCCACCTACGAGCAGTACTTC. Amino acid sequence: CARSYGGGGSTYEQYF.